The 9 T cell receptor beta chains below all came from one sample that was sequenced in a study of shared clonotypes between healthy human individuals. TCRdb keeps only in-frame clones here, not all; method: immunoSEQ multiplex PCR. The profile shows roughly 2,300,000 clones, less than 95% of them singletons. Sequencing was performed on naive CD4+ T cells from PBMCs. Subset described: CD45RA+ positively selected. All receptors come from a man between 18 and 35 years old in good health. Some clones in this sample may be carry-over from other donors' samples.

This chain connects TRBV11-3 to TRBJ1-5; D gene uncertain. Trimming pared 7 bases from V and 7 bases from J, leaving 17 bases between. The CDR3 sequence is 14 residues long. Germline V gene lookup returns CDR1 SGHNT and CDR2 YENEEA. CDR3 DNA: TGTGCCAGCACCTCGGGGAAGGGAGGCCAGCCCCAGCATTTT. Translation gives CASTSGKGGQPQHF.

The V and J genes are TRBV5-1 and TRBJ1-1; a weak D match, TRBD1 (5 bases). CDR1 is SGHRS and CDR2 is YFSETQ in the germline V gene. The CDR3 has 15 residues. The V end lost 2 bases, the J end lost 5 bases, and 16 bases lay between the germline ends. The CDR3 DNA is TGCGCCAGCAGCTTCGTCCAGGGAATGGGGACTGAAGCTTTCTTT. Translation: CASSFVQGMGTEAFF.

The CDR3 region is CASSPGRIDEQYF. The CDR3 nucleotides are TGTGCCAGCAGTCCCGGGCGTATTGACGAGCAGTACTTC. The V gene is TRBV6-1, the J gene TRBJ2-7; D is unresolved. Germline values: CDR1 MNHNS, CDR2 SASEGT. The CDR3 totals 13 residues. V lost 5 bases and J 5 bases, leaving 13 bases between the germline ends.

The V and J genes are TRBV5-5 and TRBJ2-5, with 9 bases aligning to TRBD2. Losses at the gene ends were 3 bases for V and 5 bases for J; bases not matched to a gene: 5. The CDR3 totals 14 residues. Germline V gives CDR1 SGHKS, CDR2 YYEKEE (reference sequence). CDR3 DNA: TGTGCCAGCAGCTCCGGACTAGCGCGGGAGACCCAGTACTTC. This codes for CASSSGLARETQYF.

This sequence joins TRBV6-1 and TRBJ2-4; 7 bases agree with TRBD1. J was trimmed by 0 bases and V by 1 base; bases with no gene match: 3. This CDR3 has 16 amino acids. Germline V gives CDR1 MNHNS, CDR2 SASEGT. The CDR3 nucleotides are TGTGCCAGCAGTGAAGGATGGGACAGAGCCAAAAACATTCAGTACTTC. This gives the protein CASSEGWDRAKNIQYF.

This chain connects TRBV28 to TRBJ2-2; 10 bases are shared with TRBD1. V dropped 7 bases and J dropped 3; count of bases not matched to a gene: 8. CDR1 is MDHEN, CDR2 SYDVKM, per germline. The CDR3 runs 16 residues. CDR3 residues: CASTRQGQGDTGELFF. For the CDR3, the DNA is TGTGCCAGCACCAGACAAGGACAGGGGGACACCGGGGAGCTGTTTTTT.

This clone was seen a few times. The DNA for the CDR3 is TGTGCCATCAGTGTCAGCGGGGCCAACGTCCTGACTTTC. Protein product: CAISVSGANVLTF. The chain recombines TRBV10-3 with TRBJ2-6; D is ambiguous. Trimming took 4 bases from V and 4 from J, leaving 5 bases between them. The CDR3 loop spans 13 amino acids. The V gene's germline CDR1 is ENHRY and CDR2 SYGVKD.

V gene TRBV19 combines with J gene TRBJ2-3; unclear D gene. The CDR3 sequence is 11 residues long. CDR1 and CDR2 (germline): LNHDA, SQIVND (reference sequence). Trimming removed 5 bases at V and 4 bases at J, with 4 bases between. Written as DNA, the CDR3 is TGTGCCAGTAGTTTCGCAGATACGCAGTATTTT. Its protein product is CASSFADTQYF.

The chain employs TRBV30 and TRBJ1-1; the D is unclear. The V gene's germline CDR1 is GTSNPN and CDR2 SVGIG (reference sequence). The V end was cut by 7 bases, the J end by 4 bases, with 13 bases between. CDR3 length equals 12 residues. CDR3 sequence (DNA): TGTGCCTTCCGCCCGGGGAGCACTGAAGCTTTCTTT. Protein product: CAFRPGSTEAFF.